The rows below give T cell receptor beta chains drawn from one sample of a study of cytomegalovirus exposure and HLA in healthy donors. The table came from immunoSEQ multiplex PCR; TCRdb's copy has only in-frame clones and leaves some out. The sample records some 150,000 clones, 70% to 85% being singletons. Source material: PBMCs. Source of these receptors: a man between 35 and 55 years old in good health and CMV-seronegative. Both conserved end residues are part of each CDR3. The order of the fields is V gene, D gene, J gene, clone size, CDR3 protein, CDR3 DNA. A D gene is named only where the DNA matches it firmly. Clone sizes are given selectively: once, few, many, or a class where the clone is expanded.

V: TRBV19; D: .; J: TRBJ1-1; size: .; CDR3: CASSGGERNTEAFF; DNA: TGTGCCAGTAGTGGAGGGGAAAGGAACACTGAAGCTTTCTTT
V: TRBV7-9; D: .; J: TRBJ2-2; size: .; CDR3: CASSPPATGELFF; DNA: TGTGCCAGCAGCCCCCCAGCGACCGGGGAGCTGTTTTTT
V: TRBV6-5; D: .; J: TRBJ1-4; size: .; CDR3: CASREPRGNEKLFF; DNA: TGTGCCAGCAGAGAACCAAGGGGTAATGAAAAACTGTTTTTT
V: TRBV7-9; D: .; J: TRBJ1-1; size: .; CDR3: CASSFPVGREGGTEAFF; DNA: TGTGCCAGCAGCTTTCCGGTCGGGCGGGAGGGGGGGACTGAAGCTTTCTTT
V: TRBV7-8; D: TRBD2; J: TRBJ2-7; size: .; CDR3: CASRRGTSGEYEQYF; DNA: TGTGCCAGCAGGCGCGGGACTAGCGGGGAGTACGAGCAGTACTTC
V: TRBV11-3; D: .; J: TRBJ2-5; size: .; CDR3: CASSPGPGQETQYF; DNA: TGTGCCAGCAGCCCGGGTCCAGGGCAAGAGACCCAGTACTTC
V: TRBV5-1; D: TRBD1; J: TRBJ1-2; size: .; CDR3: CASSYDRVGYTF; DNA: TGCGCCAGCAGCTATGACAGGGTTGGCTACACCTTC
V: TRBV11-2; D: .; J: TRBJ2-2; size: .; CDR3: CASSVSRGSGELFF; DNA: TGTGCCAGCAGCGTCAGCAGGGGTTCCGGGGAGCTGTTTTTT
V: TRBV13; D: .; J: TRBJ1-6; size: .; CDR3: CASRTGRSYNSPLHF; DNA: TGTGCCAGCAGGACGGGGAGATCCTATAATTCACCCCTCCACTTT
V: TRBV28; D: .; J: TRBJ2-5; size: .; CDR3: CASRNTFSRETQYF; DNA: TGTGCCAGCAGAAACACCTTCTCGAGGGAGACCCAGTACTTC
V: TRBV28; D: .; J: TRBJ1-5; size: .; CDR3: CASSLGREYQPQHF; DNA: TGTGCCAGCAGTTTAGGCCGGGAGTATCAGCCCCAGCATTTT
V: TRBV4-3; D: .; J: TRBJ1-6; size: .; CDR3: CASSQDLKEGIYSSPLHF; DNA: TGCGCCAGCAGCCAAGATCTGAAGGAGGGCATATACTCTTCACCCCTCCACTTT
V: TRBV5-1; D: .; J: TRBJ2-7; size: few; CDR3: CASSFSPDNSYEQYF; DNA: TGCGCCAGCAGTTTTTCACCGGACAACTCCTACGAGCAGTACTTC
V: TRBV30; D: .; J: TRBJ1-3; size: .; CDR3: CACGTTGNTIYF; DNA: TGTGCCTGCGGGACTACTGGAAACACCATATATTTT
V: TRBV28; D: TRBD1; J: TRBJ2-5; size: .; CDR3: CASSPDRERETQYF; DNA: TGTGCCAGCAGCCCCGACAGGGAGCGCGAGACCCAGTACTTC
V: TRBV6-1; D: TRBD1; J: TRBJ2-5; size: .; CDR3: CASRGQGWETQYF; DNA: TGTGCCAGCAGGGGACAGGGTTGGGAGACCCAGTACTTC
V: TRBV6-1; D: .; J: TRBJ1-2; size: .; CDR3: CASSARQDHYGYTF; DNA: TGTGCCAGCAGTGCGAGACAGGACCACTATGGCTACACCTTC
V: TRBV27; D: .; J: TRBJ1-2; size: .; CDR3: CASSSEPNYGYTF; DNA: TGTGCCAGCAGTTCCGAGCCAAACTATGGCTACACCTTC
V: TRBV30; D: .; J: TRBJ2-5; size: .; CDR3: CAWGPGTHEGETQYF; DNA: TGTGCCTGGGGGCCCGGGACTCACGAGGGGGAGACCCAGTACTTC
V: TRBV11-3; D: .; J: TRBJ1-2; size: .; CDR3: CASSLETGPYGYTF; DNA: TGTGCCAGCAGCTTAGAAACAGGGCCCTATGGCTACACCTTC
V: TRBV7-8; D: .; J: TRBJ1-1; size: .; CDR3: CASSPGGTEAFF; DNA: TGTGCCAGCAGCCCGGGGGGCACTGAAGCTTTCTTT
V: TRBV28; D: .; J: TRBJ1-1; size: .; CDR3: CASSPPSENTEAFF; DNA: TGTGCCAGCAGTCCCCCGAGCGAGAACACTGAAGCTTTCTTT
V: TRBV5-6; D: .; J: TRBJ1-5; size: few; CDR3: CASSSRDGRGAQHF; DNA: TGTGCCAGCAGCTCTCGGGACGGCCGCGGGGCCCAGCATTTT
V: TRBV30; D: .; J: TRBJ2-5; size: few; CDR3: CAWGVGPQETQYF; DNA: TGTGCCTGGGGAGTTGGCCCTCAAGAGACCCAGTACTTC
V: TRBV5-1; D: .; J: TRBJ1-2; size: .; CDR3: CASSLEAGSLYGYTF; DNA: TGCGCCAGCAGCTTGGAGGCAGGAAGCCTGTATGGCTACACCTTC
V: TRBV11-3; D: .; J: TRBJ2-5; size: few; CDR3: CASSFNQETQYF; DNA: TGTGCCAGCAGCTTTAACCAAGAGACCCAGTACTTC
V: TRBV4-2; D: TRBD1; J: TRBJ1-1; size: .; CDR3: CASGQGNTEAFF; DNA: TGTGCCAGCGGACAGGGGAACACTGAAGCTTTCTTT
V: TRBV10-3; D: .; J: TRBJ1-5; size: once; CDR3: CAISEGAGQPQHF; DNA: TGTGCCATCAGTGAGGGGGCAGGGCAGCCCCAGCATTTT
V: TRBV2; D: TRBD1; J: TRBJ1-2; size: .; CDR3: CASRVDRDGYTF; DNA: TGTGCCAGCAGGGTGGACAGGGATGGCTACACCTTC
V: TRBV11-2; D: .; J: TRBJ1-6; size: .; CDR3: CASSSIADLLSPLHF; DNA: TGTGCCAGCAGCTCCATAGCGGATTTACTTTCACCCCTCCACTTT
V: TRBV18; D: .; J: TRBJ2-5; size: .; CDR3: CASSPRAVQETQYF; DNA: TGTGCCAGCTCACCACGGGCAGTCCAAGAGACCCAGTACTTC
V: TRBV7-2; D: TRBD1; J: TRBJ1-1; size: few; CDR3: CASKYETRGTEAFF; DNA: TGTGCCAGCAAATATGAGACCAGGGGGACTGAAGCTTTCTTT
V: TRBV18; D: TRBD1; J: TRBJ2-5; size: .; CDR3: CASSSPGDRQETQYF; DNA: TGTGCCAGCTCATCCCCGGGGGACAGGCAAGAGACCCAGTACTTC
V: TRBV2; D: TRBD1; J: TRBJ2-1; size: .; CDR3: CASKADRGSNEQFF; DNA: TGTGCCAGCAAGGCGGACAGGGGGAGTAATGAGCAGTTCTTC
V: TRBV10-1; D: TRBD2; J: TRBJ2-1; size: .; CDR3: CASAGTSGGGTQFF; DNA: TGCGCCAGCGCCGGGACTAGCGGGGGGGGGACCCAGTTCTTC
V: TRBV6-5; D: .; J: TRBJ1-2; size: once; CDR3: CASSYSKGHGYTF; DNA: TGTGCCAGCAGTTACTCTAAGGGGCACGGCTACACCTTC
V: TRBV2; D: TRBD1; J: TRBJ2-3; size: .; CDR3: CASSLTPGQGPDTQYF; DNA: TGTGCCAGCAGCTTAACACCGGGACAGGGACCAGATACGCAGTATTTT
V: TRBV7-9; D: TRBD1; J: TRBJ2-3; size: .; CDR3: CASSLEGAPREYF; DNA: TGTGCCAGCAGCTTAGAGGGGGCCCCTAGAGAGTATTTT
V: TRBV5-4; D: .; J: TRBJ1-5; size: once; CDR3: CASSLGGTLGNQPQHF; DNA: TGTGCCAGCAGCTTGGGTGGGACACTTGGCAATCAGCCCCAGCATTTT
V: TRBV29-1; D: .; J: TRBJ2-5; size: .; CDR3: CSGFGEWETQYF; DNA: TGCAGCGGTTTCGGGGAGTGGGAGACCCAGTACTTC
V: TRBV6-5; D: TRBD1; J: TRBJ1-1; size: .; CDR3: CASSYTRTGAYTEAFF; DNA: TGTGCCAGCAGTTACACACGAACAGGGGCCTACACTGAAGCTTTCTTT
V: TRBV6-5; D: .; J: TRBJ2-5; size: few; CDR3: CASSSGSGAGETQYF; DNA: TGTGCCAGCAGTTCGGGCTCAGGGGCGGGAGAGACCCAGTACTTC
V: TRBV29-1; D: TRBD1; J: TRBJ1-1; size: few; CDR3: CSASGTGAEAFF; DNA: TGCAGCGCTTCCGGGACAGGGGCTGAAGCTTTCTTT
V: TRBV5-4; D: .; J: TRBJ1-1; size: .; CDR3: CASSQATEAFF; DNA: TGTGCCAGCAGCCAGGCGACTGAAGCTTTCTTT
V: TRBV6-5; D: .; J: TRBJ2-7; size: .; CDR3: CASSEGLSYEQYF; DNA: TGTGCCAGCAGTGAGGGACTGTCCTACGAGCAGTACTTC
V: TRBV2; D: TRBD1; J: TRBJ2-5; size: .; CDR3: CASKDRGQETQYF; DNA: TGTGCCAGCAAAGACAGGGGTCAAGAGACCCAGTACTTC
V: TRBV4-1; D: .; J: TRBJ2-7; size: .; CDR3: CASSRGQQSSYEQYF; DNA: TGCGCCAGCAGCCGAGGGCAGCAGAGCTCCTACGAGCAGTACTTC
V: TRBV6-1; D: .; J: TRBJ1-5; size: .; CDR3: CASSEAQRGQPQHF; DNA: TGTGCCAGCAGTGAAGCCCAACGGGGGCAGCCCCAGCATTTT
V: TRBV30; D: TRBD1; J: TRBJ1-2; size: .; CDR3: CAWSGTGGVLVHGYTF; DNA: TGTGCCTGGAGCGGGACAGGGGGCGTTTTGGTACATGGCTACACCTTC
V: TRBV6-5; D: .; J: TRBJ1-5; size: .; CDR3: CASSYSGTNGQPQHF; DNA: TGTGCCAGCAGTTACTCGGGGACAAATGGTCAGCCCCAGCATTTT
V: TRBV5-6; D: TRBD1; J: TRBJ1-2; size: .; CDR3: CASSLPTGGNGYTF; DNA: TGTGCCAGCAGCTTGCCCACAGGGGGAAATGGCTACACCTTC
V: TRBV25-1; D: TRBD1; J: TRBJ1-2; size: .; CDR3: CASSAQGQLSGYTF; DNA: TGTGCCAGCAGTGCCCAGGGACAGTTAAGCGGCTACACCTTC
V: TRBV30; D: TRBD1; J: TRBJ1-2; size: .; CDR3: CAWRGGQGGGYTF; DNA: TGTGCCTGGAGGGGGGGACAGGGCGGTGGCTACACCTTC